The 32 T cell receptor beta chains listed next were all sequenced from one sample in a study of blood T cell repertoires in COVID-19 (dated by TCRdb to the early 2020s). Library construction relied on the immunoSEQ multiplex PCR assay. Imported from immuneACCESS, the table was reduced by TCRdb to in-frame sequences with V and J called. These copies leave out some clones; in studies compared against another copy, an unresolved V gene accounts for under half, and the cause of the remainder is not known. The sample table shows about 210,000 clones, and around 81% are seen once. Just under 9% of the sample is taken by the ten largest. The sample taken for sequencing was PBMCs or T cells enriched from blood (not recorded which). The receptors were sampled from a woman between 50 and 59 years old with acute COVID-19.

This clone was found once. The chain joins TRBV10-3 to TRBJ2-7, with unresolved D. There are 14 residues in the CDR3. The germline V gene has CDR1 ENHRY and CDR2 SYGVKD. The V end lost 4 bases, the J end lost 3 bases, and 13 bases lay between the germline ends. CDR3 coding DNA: TGTGCCATCAGTGCTACACAGTTCGTCTACGAGCAGTACTTC. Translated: CAISATQFVYEQYF.

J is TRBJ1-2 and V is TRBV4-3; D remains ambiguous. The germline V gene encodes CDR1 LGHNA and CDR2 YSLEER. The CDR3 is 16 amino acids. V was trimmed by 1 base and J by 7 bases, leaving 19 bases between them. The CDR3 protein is CASSQGFGEASGGYTF. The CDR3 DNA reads TGCGCCAGCAGCCAAGGGTTTGGGGAGGCCTCGGGTGGCTACACCTTC.

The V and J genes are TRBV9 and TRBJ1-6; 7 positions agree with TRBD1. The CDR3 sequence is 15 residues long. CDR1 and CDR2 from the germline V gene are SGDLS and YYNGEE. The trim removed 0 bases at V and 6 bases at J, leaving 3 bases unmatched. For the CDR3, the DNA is TGTGCCAGCAGCGTAGTTTCAGGGGGTAATTCACCCCTCCACTTT. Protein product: CASSVVSGGNSPLHF. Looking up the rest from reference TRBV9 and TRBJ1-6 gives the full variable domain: DSGVTQTPKHLITATGQRVTLRCSPRSGDLSVYWYQQSLDQGLQFLIQYYNGEERAKGNILERFSAQQFPDLHSELNLSSLELGDSALYFCASSVVSGGNSPLHFGNGTRLTVT.

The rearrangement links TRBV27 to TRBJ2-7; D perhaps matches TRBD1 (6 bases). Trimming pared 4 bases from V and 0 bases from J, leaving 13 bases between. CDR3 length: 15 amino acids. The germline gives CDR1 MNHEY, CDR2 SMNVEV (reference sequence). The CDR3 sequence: CASSSVGAGSYEQYF. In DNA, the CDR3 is TGTGCCAGCAGTTCCGTGGGGGCCGGCTCCTACGAGCAGTACTTC.

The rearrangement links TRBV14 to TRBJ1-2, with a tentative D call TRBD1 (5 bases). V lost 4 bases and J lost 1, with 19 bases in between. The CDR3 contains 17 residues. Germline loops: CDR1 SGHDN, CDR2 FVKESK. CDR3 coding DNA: TGTGCCAGCAGCCCCCTGGGGGGTGGACCGGATAACTATGGCTACACCTTC. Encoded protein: CASSPLGGGPDNYGYTF.

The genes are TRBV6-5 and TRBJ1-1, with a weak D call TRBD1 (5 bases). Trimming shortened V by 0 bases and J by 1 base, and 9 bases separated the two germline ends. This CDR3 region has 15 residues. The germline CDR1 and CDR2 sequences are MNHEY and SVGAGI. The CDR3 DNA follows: TGTGCCAGCAGTTACTCCCCTACAGGGAACACTGAAGCTTTCTTT. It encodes CASSYSPTGNTEAFF.

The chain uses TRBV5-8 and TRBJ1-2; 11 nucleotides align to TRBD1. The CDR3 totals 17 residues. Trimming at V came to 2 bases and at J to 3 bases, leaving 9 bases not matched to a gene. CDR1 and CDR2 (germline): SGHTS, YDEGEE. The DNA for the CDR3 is TGTGCCAGCAGCTTTTTAGCCGGACAGGGGGCTGACTATGGCTACACCTTC. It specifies CASSFLAGQGADYGYTF.

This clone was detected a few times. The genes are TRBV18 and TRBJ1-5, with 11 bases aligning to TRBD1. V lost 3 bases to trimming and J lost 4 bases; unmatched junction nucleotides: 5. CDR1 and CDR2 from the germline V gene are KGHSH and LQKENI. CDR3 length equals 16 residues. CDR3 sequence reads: CASSPGQGVLNQPQHF. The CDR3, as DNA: TGTGCCAGCTCACCGGGACAGGGGGTCCTGAATCAGCCCCAGCATTTT.

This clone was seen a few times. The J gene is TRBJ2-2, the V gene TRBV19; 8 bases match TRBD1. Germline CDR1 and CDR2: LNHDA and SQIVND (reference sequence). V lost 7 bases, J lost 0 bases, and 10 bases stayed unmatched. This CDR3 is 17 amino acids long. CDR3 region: CASNNGQGLTNTGELFF. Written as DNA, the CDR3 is TGTGCCAGTAATAACGGACAGGGACTGACGAACACCGGGGAGCTGTTTTTT.

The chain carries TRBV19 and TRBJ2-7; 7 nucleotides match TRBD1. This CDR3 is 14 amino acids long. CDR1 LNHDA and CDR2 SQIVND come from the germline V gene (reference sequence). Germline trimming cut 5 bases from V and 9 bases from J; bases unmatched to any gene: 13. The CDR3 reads CASSLTRDSPRQYF. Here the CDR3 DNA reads TGTGCCAGTAGTCTTACCCGGGACAGCCCCCGGCAGTACTTC.

The CDR3, as DNA: TGTGCCAGCAGCCAAATGACAGGATCCTACGAGCAGTACTTC. It specifies CASSQMTGSYEQYF. The chain uses TRBV14 and TRBJ2-7, with a tentative D call TRBD1 (6 bases). The CDR3 is 14 residues long. Per the germline V gene, CDR1 is SGHDN and CDR2 is FVKESK. The germline V and J ends were trimmed by 2 bases and 1 base, with 9 bases remaining between them.

The CDR3: CASIRGAGGNTGELFF. The CDR3, as DNA: TGCGCCAGCATCAGAGGGGCCGGGGGGAACACCGGGGAGCTGTTTTTT. This chain links TRBV5-1 with TRBJ2-2, with TRBD2 as a possible D gene (6 bases). This CDR3 has 16 residues. V shed 6 bases and J shed 1 base, with 16 bases lying between them. Germline lookup yields CDR1 SGHRS and CDR2 YFSETQ.

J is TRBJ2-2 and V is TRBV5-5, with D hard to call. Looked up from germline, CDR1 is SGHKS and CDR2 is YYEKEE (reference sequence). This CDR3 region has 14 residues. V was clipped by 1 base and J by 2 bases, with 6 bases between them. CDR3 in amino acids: CASSLRVNTGELFF. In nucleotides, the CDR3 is TGTGCCAGCAGCTTGAGAGTAAACACCGGGGAGCTGTTTTTT.

CDR3 protein: CASSGGGNTEAFF. The CDR3 coding sequence is TGTGCCAGCAGCGGCGGGGGGAACACTGAAGCTTTCTTT. The chain links TRBV12-3 or TRBV12-4 to TRBJ1-1, with a weak D call TRBD1 (5 bases). The V gene lost 6 bases and the J gene lost 1 base, with 9 bases spanning the gap. This CDR3 contains 13 residues.

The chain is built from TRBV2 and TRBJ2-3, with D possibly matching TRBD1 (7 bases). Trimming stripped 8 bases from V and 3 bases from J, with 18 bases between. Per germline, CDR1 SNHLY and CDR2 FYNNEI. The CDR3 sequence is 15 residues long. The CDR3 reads CASQTQGGTTDTQYF. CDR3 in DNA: TGTGCCAGCCAAACCCAGGGGGGCACGACAGATACGCAGTATTTT. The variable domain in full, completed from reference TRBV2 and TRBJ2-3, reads EPEVTQTPSHQVTQMGQEVILRCVPISNHLYFYWYRQILGQKVEFLVSFYNNEISEKSEIFDDQFSVERPDGSNFTLKIRSTKLEDSAMYFCASQTQGGTTDTQYFGPGTRLTVL.

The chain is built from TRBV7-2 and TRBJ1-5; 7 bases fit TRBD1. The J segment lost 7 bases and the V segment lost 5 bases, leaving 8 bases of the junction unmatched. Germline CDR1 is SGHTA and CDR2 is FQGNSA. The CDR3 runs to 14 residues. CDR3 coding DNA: TGTGCCAGCAGCCCCCAGCTACAGGGGCAGCCCCAGCATTTT. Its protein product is CASSPQLQGQPQHF.

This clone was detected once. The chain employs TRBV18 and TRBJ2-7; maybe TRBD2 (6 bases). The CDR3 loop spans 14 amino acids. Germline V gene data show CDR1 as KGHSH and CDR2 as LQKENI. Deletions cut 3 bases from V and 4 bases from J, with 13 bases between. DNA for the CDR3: TGTGCCAGCTCACCTCGGGACTCCCAATACGAGCAGTACTTC. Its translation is CASSPRDSQYEQYF.

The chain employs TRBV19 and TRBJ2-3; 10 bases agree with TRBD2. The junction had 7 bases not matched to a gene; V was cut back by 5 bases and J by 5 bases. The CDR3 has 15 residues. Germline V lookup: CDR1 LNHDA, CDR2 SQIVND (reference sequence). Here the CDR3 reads CASSSLAGGRDTQYF. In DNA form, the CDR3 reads TGTGCCAGTAGTTCCTTAGCGGGAGGCAGAGATACGCAGTATTTT.

CDR3 loop: CASSPLPGTGVVEQYF. CDR3 bases: TGTGCCAGCTCACCCCTCCCAGGGACAGGGGTAGTCGAGCAGTACTTC. V and J are TRBV18 and TRBJ2-7, with 10 bases aligning to TRBD1. The V gene end was trimmed by 3 bases and the J gene end by 6 bases; junction bases not matched to a gene: 11. The CDR3 loop spans 16 amino acids. Germline CDR1 and CDR2: KGHSH and LQKENI. The full variable domain, its missing parts supplied by reference TRBV18 and TRBJ2-7, is NAGVMQNPRHLVRRRGQEARLRCSPMKGHSHVYWYRQLPEEGLKFMVYLQKENIIDESGMPKERFSAEFPKEGPSILRIQQVVRGDSAAYFCASSPLPGTGVVEQYFGPGTRLTVT.

The CDR3 DNA reads TGTGCCAGCGGATTGAGAGGCTTAAGCAATTCACCCCTCCACTTT. Its translation: CASGLRGLSNSPLHF. The V and J genes are TRBV28 and TRBJ1-6, with D uncertain. Per germline, CDR1 MDHEN and CDR2 SYDVKM. This CDR3 is 15 amino acids long. V gave up 8 bases and J gave up 7 bases, with 18 bases separating them.

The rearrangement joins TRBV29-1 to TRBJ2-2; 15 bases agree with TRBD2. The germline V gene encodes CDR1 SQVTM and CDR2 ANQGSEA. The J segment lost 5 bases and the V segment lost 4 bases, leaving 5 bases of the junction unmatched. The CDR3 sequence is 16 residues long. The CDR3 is CSVAKGLAGGTGELFF. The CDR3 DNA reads TGCAGCGTTGCGAAAGGACTAGCGGGAGGGACCGGGGAGCTGTTTTTT.

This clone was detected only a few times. The CDR3 DNA is TGCGCCAGCAGCTTGGCGACTAGCATTGAGCAGTTCTTC. Translation: CASSLATSIEQFF. The rearrangement uses TRBV5-1 and TRBJ2-1; 7 bases fit TRBD2. Germline-derived CDR1 and CDR2 are SGHRS and YFSETQ. The CDR3 covers 13 residues. The V segment lost 0 bases and the J segment 9 bases; nucleotides outside the gene matches: 3.

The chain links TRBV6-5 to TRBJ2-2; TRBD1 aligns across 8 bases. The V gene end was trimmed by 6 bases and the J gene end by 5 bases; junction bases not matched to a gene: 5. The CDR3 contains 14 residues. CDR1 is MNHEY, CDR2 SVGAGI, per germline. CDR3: CASSNRGVTGELFF. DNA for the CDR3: TGTGCCAGCAGCAACAGGGGGGTTACCGGGGAGCTGTTTTTT.

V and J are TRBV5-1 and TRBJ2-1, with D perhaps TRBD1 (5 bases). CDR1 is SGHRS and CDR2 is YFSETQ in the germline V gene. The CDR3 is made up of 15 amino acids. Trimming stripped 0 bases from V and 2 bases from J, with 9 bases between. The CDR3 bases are TGCGCCAGCAGCTTGGATCAGGGCCCCTACAATGAGCAGTTCTTC. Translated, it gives CASSLDQGPYNEQFF.

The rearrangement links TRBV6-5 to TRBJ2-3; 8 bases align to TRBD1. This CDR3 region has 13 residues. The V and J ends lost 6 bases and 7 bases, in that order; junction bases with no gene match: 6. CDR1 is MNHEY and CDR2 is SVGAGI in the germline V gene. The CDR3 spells CASSDTGGNTQYF. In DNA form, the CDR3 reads TGTGCCAGCAGCGATACAGGGGGGAATACGCAGTATTTT.

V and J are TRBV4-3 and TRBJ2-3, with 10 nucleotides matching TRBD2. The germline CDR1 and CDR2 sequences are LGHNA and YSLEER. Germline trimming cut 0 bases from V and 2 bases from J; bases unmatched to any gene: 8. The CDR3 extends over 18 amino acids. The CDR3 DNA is TGCGCCAGCAGCCAAGAAGCTAGCGGGGGCCGGAACACAGATACGCAGTATTTT. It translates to CASSQEASGGRNTDTQYF.

The CDR3 DNA sequence: TGTGCCAGCAGCCAAACAGGGAATTTGGGCTACGAGCAGTACTTC. Protein sequence: CASSQTGNLGYEQYF. V gene TRBV14 combines with J gene TRBJ2-7; D perhaps matches TRBD1 (6 bases). The germline V gene has CDR1 SGHDN and CDR2 FVKESK. The CDR3 totals 15 residues. V lost 2 bases and J lost 3, with 14 bases in between.

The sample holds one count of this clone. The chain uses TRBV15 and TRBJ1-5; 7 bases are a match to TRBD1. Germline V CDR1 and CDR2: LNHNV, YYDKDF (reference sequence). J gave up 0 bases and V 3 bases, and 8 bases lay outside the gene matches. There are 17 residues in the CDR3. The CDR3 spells CATSSGTVSYSNQPQHF. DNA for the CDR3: TGTGCCACCAGCAGCGGGACAGTATCTTATAGCAATCAGCCCCAGCATTTT.

CDR3 loop: CASGTGGAFF. CDR3 DNA: TGTGCCAGTGGAACAGGGGGAGCTTTCTTT. The V call is TRBV19, the J call TRBJ1-1; TRBD1 matches at 8 bases. CDR1 and CDR2 (germline): LNHDA, SQIVND (reference sequence). The trim removed 8 bases at V and 10 bases at J, leaving 3 bases unmatched. The CDR3 covers 10 residues.

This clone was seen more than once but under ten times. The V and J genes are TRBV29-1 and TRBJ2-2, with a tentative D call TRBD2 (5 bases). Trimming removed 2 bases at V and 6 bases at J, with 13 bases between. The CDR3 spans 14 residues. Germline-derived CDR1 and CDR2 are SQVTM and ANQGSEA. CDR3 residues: CSVEPGYSAGELFF. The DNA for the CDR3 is TGCAGCGTTGAACCGGGATATAGCGCCGGGGAGCTGTTTTTT.

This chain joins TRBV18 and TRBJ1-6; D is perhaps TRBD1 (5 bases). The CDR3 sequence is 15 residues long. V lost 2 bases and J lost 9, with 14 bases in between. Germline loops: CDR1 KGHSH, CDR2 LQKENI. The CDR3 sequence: CASSPYQGSGSPLHF. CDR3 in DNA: TGTGCCAGCTCACCATACCAGGGAAGTGGTTCACCCCTCCACTTT.

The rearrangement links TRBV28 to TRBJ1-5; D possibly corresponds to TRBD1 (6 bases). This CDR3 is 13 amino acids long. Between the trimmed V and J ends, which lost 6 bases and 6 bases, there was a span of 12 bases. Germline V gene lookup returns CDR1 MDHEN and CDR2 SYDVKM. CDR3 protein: CASRGVRGQPQHF. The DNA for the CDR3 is TGTGCCAGCAGGGGGGTCAGGGGTCAGCCCCAGCATTTT.